This T cell receptor beta chain was obtained from a study of CD8 T cells in ankylosing spondylitis. TCRdb itself ran the 5' RACE reads through MiXCR, one entry per CDR3 protein. The sample lists hundreds of thousands of distinct CDR3 sequences, roughly 25% occurring once. This clonotype was detected many times. Germline V gives CDR1 SGHRS, CDR2 YFSETQ. There are 17 residues in the CDR3. V shed 0 bases, J shed 3 bases, and the junction held 7 bases outside the gene matches. This receptor was obtained from a male donor with ankylosing spondylitis or in good health (not recorded which). V gene TRBV5-1 combines with J gene TRBJ2-7; 12 nucleotides agree with TRBD2. The specimen sequenced was blood, either unsorted or a sorted T cell fraction (not recorded which). The CDR3 spells CASSLGLAGEYLYEQYF. The CDR3 nucleotides read TGCGCCAGCAGCTTGGGACTAGCGGGAGAATACCTCTACGAGCAGTACTTC.